The TCR beta chain described here comes from a study of T cell responses to AZD1222 COVID-19 vaccine. General study findings and limits: Reports say nearly half of spike-specific TCRs go after unmutated variant regions.

CDR3 size: 11 residues. Germline values: CDR1 KGHDR, CDR2 SFDVKD. V dropped 7 bases and J dropped 2 bases, with 4 bases sitting between them. Using immunoSEQ multiplex PCR, the repertoire was profiled, and TCRdb retains in-frame clones only, with some absent. The sample comprises tens of thousands of clones, about 89% of which are singletons, and 6.3% rests with the top ten. Comments on this clone: Its matching antigen is unknown.

The source material was peripheral blood, sampled 28 days after the second dose of the MenACWY control vaccine. The sequence was collected from an adult who received the MenACWY meningococcal vaccine as a control. The J gene is TRBJ2-5, the V gene TRBV24-1; D call uncertain. The CDR3 nucleotides read TGTGCCACCAGGACTCAAGAGACCCAGTACTTC. Its translation: CATRTQETQYF.